The next 22 T cell receptor beta chains were all read from a single sample in a study of control samples from healthy donors and cancer patients. Measured with immunoSEQ multiplex PCR; TCRdb has only the in-frame clones, and not every one. This table holds just under 80,000 clones, 85% to 90% found once. The sample comprised PBMCs. All receptors come from a woman aged 55-69 years with head and neck cancer.

The V and J genes are TRBV5-5 and TRBJ2-3; D perhaps matches TRBD2 (6 bases). This CDR3 comprises 15 residues. The ends were cut back, 2 bases at V and 0 bases at J, with 10 bases in the middle. CDR1 SGHKS and CDR2 YYEKEE come from the germline V gene (reference sequence). CDR3 in amino acids: CASSFSGRSTDTQYF. The CDR3, as DNA: TGTGCCAGCAGCTTTTCCGGGAGAAGCACAGATACGCAGTATTTT. The full variable domain, completed using reference TRBV5-5 and TRBJ2-3, is DAGVTQSPTHLIKTRGQQVTLRCSPISGHKSVSWYQQVLGQGPQFIFQYYEKEERGRGNFPDRFSARQFPNYSSELNVNALLLGDSALYLCASSFSGRSTDTQYFGPGTRLTVL.

V is TRBV11-1 and J is TRBJ1-6; D gene ambiguous. Trimming took off 5 bases at V and 7 bases at J, with 18 bases between the two ends. Germline assignment: CDR1 SGHAT and CDR2 FQDESV (reference sequence). This CDR3 spans 16 amino acids. The CDR3 DNA sequence: TGTGCCAGCAGCCTAGATTCGGCGAGCATCAATTCACCCCTCCACTTT. It translates to CASSLDSASINSPLHF.

The J gene is TRBJ2-7, the V gene TRBV7-9; 10 nucleotides agree with TRBD2. Germline trimming cut 5 bases from V and 0 bases from J; bases unmatched to any gene: 4. Germline V gene lookup returns CDR1 SEHNR and CDR2 FQNEAQ (reference sequence). The CDR3 consists of 15 residues. The CDR3 spells CASSALAGASYEQYF. The CDR3 coding sequence is TGTGCCAGCAGCGCCCTAGCGGGAGCCTCCTACGAGCAGTACTTC.

This chain joins TRBV5-4 and TRBJ2-7, with TRBD1 matching 9 bases. Per the germline V gene, CDR1 is SGHNT and CDR2 is YYREEE (reference sequence). The CDR3 is made up of 14 amino acids. Losses at the gene ends were 0 bases for V and 5 bases for J; bases not matched to a gene: 3. As DNA, the CDR3 is TGTGCCAGCAGCTTGGGGGACAGGGTCAACGAGCAGTACTTC. Amino acids: CASSLGDRVNEQYF.

The genes are TRBV15 and TRBJ2-1; 8 positions agree with TRBD2. The junction had 3 bases not matched to a gene; V was cut back by 8 bases and J by 0 bases. The CDR3 totals 14 residues. The V gene's germline CDR1 is LNHNV and CDR2 YYDKDF (reference sequence). In nucleotides, the CDR3 is TGTGCCACCGGACTAGCCGGCTCCTACAATGAGCAGTTCTTC. Protein product: CATGLAGSYNEQFF.

The gene calls are TRBV3-1 (or the pseudogene TRBV3-2) and TRBJ2-4; TRBD2 agrees at 10 bases. The CDR3 is 21 residues long. With 3 bases clipped from V and 8 bases from J, the junction kept 25 bases outside the gene matches. Per germline, CDR1 LGHDT and CDR2 YNNKEL (reference sequence). CDR3 amino acids: CASSHYRPCPRRGLALDIQYF. In DNA, the CDR3 is TGTGCCAGCAGCCACTACCGCCCATGCCCGAGACGGGGACTAGCGTTGGACATTCAGTACTTC.

The CDR3 DNA is TGTGCCAGTAGTATGGGTGGGAGGGCCACCGGGGAGCTGTTTTTT. This sequence encodes CASSMGGRATGELFF. V usage is TRBV19 and J usage is TRBJ2-2, with 7 bases identical to TRBD2. Per germline, CDR1 LNHDA and CDR2 SQIVND (reference sequence). The ends lost 3 bases at V and 4 bases at J; junction bases unmatched: 5. The CDR3 consists of 15 residues.

The chain joins TRBV3-1 (or the pseudogene TRBV3-2) to TRBJ2-1; no reliable D call. This CDR3 has 14 amino acids. V was cut by 4 bases and J by 1 base, with 8 bases left in between. Germline CDR1 is LGHDT and CDR2 is YNNKEL (reference sequence). In nucleotides, the CDR3 is TGTGCCAGCAGCCCCCCCCATTCCTACAATGAGCAGTTCTTC. Its protein is CASSPPHSYNEQFF.

The chain recombines TRBV11-2 with TRBJ2-2; D remains unclear. Trimming pared 6 bases from V and 6 bases from J, leaving 8 bases between. The CDR3 loop spans 12 amino acids. Looked up from germline, CDR1 is SGHAT and CDR2 is FQNNGV. CDR3 protein: CASRSVPGELFF. The CDR3, as DNA: TGTGCCAGCAGATCTGTTCCCGGGGAGCTGTTTTTT.

V gene TRBV5-1 combines with J gene TRBJ2-1; tentatively, D is TRBD2 (5 bases). Germline-derived CDR1 and CDR2 are SGHRS and YFSETQ. The ends were cut back, 1 base at V and 3 bases at J, with 11 bases in the middle. There are 15 residues in the CDR3. The CDR3 protein is CASSLLGELYNEQFF. The DNA of the CDR3 is TGCGCCAGCAGCTTGCTCGGGGAGCTCTACAATGAGCAGTTCTTC.

The chain has TRBV3-1 (or the pseudogene TRBV3-2) and TRBJ1-2, with D tentatively TRBD1 (6 bases). Germline CDR1 LGHDT, CDR2 YNNKEL (reference sequence). This CDR3 region has 13 residues. Trimming pared 5 bases from V and 4 bases from J, leaving 11 bases between. CDR3 coding DNA: TGTGCCAGCAGCAGCCGGGACACCTATGGCTACACCTTC. Its protein product is CASSSRDTYGYTF.

In its sample, this clone was seen once. The V gene is TRBV2, the J gene TRBJ1-2, with D unresolved. Germline V lookup: CDR1 SNHLY, CDR2 FYNNEI. Trimming shortened V by 7 bases and J by 3 bases, and 21 bases separated the two germline ends. The CDR3 loop spans 16 amino acids. The CDR3 sequence is CASMWDSGAMDYGYTF. The DNA of the CDR3 is TGTGCCAGCATGTGGGATTCAGGCGCCATGGACTATGGCTACACCTTC.

This clone was seen a handful of times. This chain links TRBV11-1 with TRBJ2-2; tentatively, D is TRBD2 (5 bases). The CDR3 extends over 15 amino acids. Between the trimmed V and J ends, which lost 3 bases and 3 bases, there was a span of 11 bases. CDR1 is SGHAT, CDR2 FQDESV, per germline (reference sequence). The CDR3 here is CASSLGGPYTGELFF. The CDR3 coding sequence is TGTGCCAGCAGCTTGGGCGGGCCTTACACCGGGGAGCTGTTTTTT.

The chain has TRBV21-1 and TRBJ2-2; no DNA check was done on the table's D call, TRBD2. TRBV21-1 is listed as a pseudogene. This CDR3 has 18 amino acids. CDR3 sequence: CASSKEVASEEITGELFF. The CDR3 bases are TGTGCCAGCAGCAAAGAAGTGGCGAGCGAGGAGATCACCGGGGAGCTGTTTTTT.

The CDR3 DNA follows: TGTGCCAGCAGTTTTGGCGGTCAGCCCCAGCATTTT. Translation: CASSFGGQPQHF. The chain is built from TRBV25-1 and TRBJ1-5, with D unclear. CDR3 length: 12 residues. With 5 bases removed from V and 6 bases from J, the gap between germline ends came to 8 bases. Germline-derived CDR1 and CDR2 are MGHDK and SYGVNS.

The chain combines TRBV3-1 (or the pseudogene TRBV3-2) with TRBJ2-1, with TRBD2 identical over 11 bases. Germline V gene lookup returns CDR1 LGHDT and CDR2 YNNKEL (reference sequence). With 3 bases clipped from V and 1 base from J, the junction kept 8 bases outside the gene matches. The CDR3 totals 18 residues. This chain's CDR3 is CASSHVPGTSGSYNEQFF. CDR3 sequence (DNA): TGTGCCAGCAGCCATGTCCCCGGGACTAGCGGTTCCTACAATGAGCAGTTCTTC.

V usage is TRBV9 and J usage is TRBJ1-2; 12 bases align to TRBD1. Germline V gene sequence: CDR1 SGDLS, CDR2 YYNGEE. Losses at the gene ends were 4 bases for V and 4 bases for J; bases not matched to a gene: 11. CDR3 length: 17 amino acids. This CDR3 is CASSTGTGGASFYGYTF. CDR3 nucleotides: TGTGCCAGCAGCACCGGGACAGGGGGCGCTTCATTCTATGGCTACACCTTC. Together with reference TRBV9 and TRBJ1-2, the CDR3 gives the full variable domain: DSGVTQTPKHLITATGQRVTLRCSPRSGDLSVYWYQQSLDQGLQFLIQYYNGEERAKGNILERFSAQQFPDLHSELNLSSLELGDSALYFCASSTGTGGASFYGYTFGSGTRLTVV.

CDR3 nucleotides: TGTGCCAGCAGCGCTATAAGACAGGGGGGAGGCTACACCTTC. The encoded protein is CASSAIRQGGGYTF. The chain links TRBV14 to TRBJ1-2, with TRBD1 matching over 9 bases. The V segment lost 5 bases and the J segment 8 bases; nucleotides outside the gene matches: 9. The CDR3 spans 14 residues. The germline V gene has CDR1 SGHDN and CDR2 FVKESK.

This clone occurred once. The chain recombines TRBV7-9 with TRBJ1-1; the D is unclear. The CDR3 has 15 amino acids. Trimming left V 0 bases short and J 6 bases short, with 14 bases between. From germline, CDR1 is SEHNR and CDR2 FQNEAQ (reference sequence). CDR3 bases: TGTGCCAGCAGCTTAGCCGGTGCGTTGGTTCCTGAAGCTTTCTTT. Protein sequence: CASSLAGALVPEAFF.

The rearrangement links TRBV18 to TRBJ2-7, with TRBD2 identical over 11 bases. V dropped 3 bases and J dropped 1; count of bases not matched to a gene: 2. CDR1 KGHSH and CDR2 LQKENI come from the germline V gene. The CDR3 covers 15 residues. The CDR3 DNA sequence: TGTGCCAGCTCACCTCTAGCGGGAGGATCCTACGAGCAGTACTTC. Residues: CASSPLAGGSYEQYF.

The J gene is TRBJ2-2, the V gene TRBV5-4, with a weak D call TRBD2 (6 bases). Germline CDR1 SGHNT, CDR2 YYREEE (reference sequence). The CDR3 has 16 amino acids. The V end was cut by 4 bases, the J end by 4 bases, with 17 bases between. The CDR3: CASSGPRTTGTGELFF. CDR3 nucleotides: TGTGCCAGCAGCGGCCCGCGGACTACTGGCACCGGGGAGCTGTTTTTT.

The chain employs TRBV6-5 and TRBJ2-7; D uncertain. V was trimmed by 4 bases and J by 6 bases, leaving 13 bases between them. The CDR3 is 13 residues long. Per germline, CDR1 MNHEY and CDR2 SVGAGI. The CDR3 region is CASSFQRTGEQYF. In nucleotides, the CDR3 is TGTGCCAGCAGTTTTCAGCGCACTGGCGAGCAGTACTTC.